These T cell receptor beta chains were read from a single sample in a study of persistence of HIV-infected CD4 T cells. Their antigens remain unidentified. The assay was immunoSEQ multiplex PCR, and TCRdb's table has in-frame clones only and misses some. The sample yields just under 65,000 clones, under 80% seen once. The material sequenced was CD4+ T cells sorted from PBMCs after roughly 18-hour stimulation, taken from a patient who received antiretroviral therapy. Receptor source: an adult man with HIV who was CMV-seropositive. CDR3s include the opening cysteine and the closing phenylalanine or tryptophan. D genes are given only for firm matches. Expanded clones are given a class, and other clones once, few, many or no size at all.

D gene	V gene	clone size	J gene	CDR3 protein	CDR3 DNA
NA	TRBV27	once	TRBJ1-6	CASSDRDGNSPLHF	TGTGCCAGCAGTGACCGGGACGGAAATTCACCCCTCCACTTT
TRBD1	TRBV6-6	once	TRBJ2-3	CASSPGQGGGNTQYF	TGTGCCAGCAGCCCCGGACAGGGGGGAGGGAATACGCAGTATTTT
TRBD2	TRBV7-8	NA	TRBJ2-5	CASSRLRDYRETQYF	TGTGCCAGCAGCCGCTTGCGGGACTATAGGGAGACCCAGTACTTC
NA	TRBV7-2	NA	TRBJ1-1	CASSLGSAGWKEAFF	TGTGCCAGCAGCTTAGGATCGGCGGGATGGAAAGAAGCTTTCTTT
TRBD1	TRBV14	NA	TRBJ1-1	CASSHPTGQGFMNTEAFF	TGTGCCAGCAGTCACCCAACGGGACAGGGATTCATGAACACTGAAGCTTTCTTT
NA	TRBV7-2	NA	TRBJ1-5	CASSSYTGGNQPQHF	TGTGCCAGCAGCTCATACACCGGGGGCAATCAGCCCCAGCATTTT
NA	TRBV27	once	TRBJ2-1	CASNRQGRIWVYNEQFF	TGTGCCAGCAACCGGCAGGGAAGGATATGGGTATACAATGAGCAGTTCTTC
TRBD1	TRBV28	few	TRBJ2-7	CASIRQGRGEQYF	TGTGCCAGCATACGACAGGGCAGGGGCGAGCAGTACTTC
TRBD1	TRBV2	NA	TRBJ1-5	CASSASIGTGTRSNQPQHF	TGTGCCAGCAGTGCAAGTATAGGGACAGGAACCAGGAGCAATCAGCCCCAGCATTTT
NA	TRBV18	NA	TRBJ1-1	CASSPYGGNTEAFF	TGTGCCAGCTCACCGTATGGGGGTAACACTGAAGCTTTCTTT
NA	TRBV10-3	NA	TRBJ1-1	CAIRQNTEAFF	TGTGCCATCAGGCAGAACACTGAAGCTTTCTTT
NA	TRBV6-5	NA	TRBJ1-1	CASSYGSGNTEAFF	TGTGCCAGCAGTTACGGGTCAGGGAACACTGAAGCTTTCTTT
NA	TRBV5-6	NA	TRBJ2-3	CASSRGGREDTQYF	TGTGCCAGCAGCCGAGGGGGGCGCGAAGATACGCAGTATTTT
TRBD1	TRBV3-1/TRBV3-2	NA	TRBJ1-2	CASSPRTGEGYTF	TGTGCCAGCAGCCCCAGGACAGGGGAAGGCTACACCTTC
NA	TRBV19	NA	TRBJ1-1	CASSSRGMNTEAFF	TGTGCCAGTAGTAGCCGGGGGATGAACACTGAAGCTTTCTTT
NA	TRBV18	few	TRBJ2-2	CASSPPMTGELFF	TGTGCCAGCTCACCACCCATGACCGGGGAGCTGTTTTTT
NA	TRBV12-3/TRBV12-4	NA	TRBJ1-5	CASTRDSNQPQHF	TGTGCCAGCACCCGGGACAGCAATCAGCCCCAGCATTTT
NA	TRBV3-1/TRBV3-2	NA	TRBJ1-5	CASSLSRQGLFNQPQHF	TGTGCCAGCAGCCTTTCGCGGCAGGGACTCTTCAATCAGCCCCAGCATTTT
NA	TRBV19	NA	TRBJ1-1	CASSGGVLTEAFF	TGTGCCAGTTCCGGAGGGGTTTTGACTGAAGCTTTCTTT
TRBD1	TRBV6-5	NA	TRBJ1-2	CASSFGQELFYGYTF	TGTGCCAGCAGTTTTGGACAGGAATTATTCTATGGCTACACCTTC
TRBD2	TRBV28	NA	TRBJ2-3	CASSLFGRGVSTDTQYF	TGTGCCAGCAGTTTATTTGGGCGGGGGGTTAGCACAGATACGCAGTATTTT
NA	TRBV19	NA	TRBJ1-2	CATWGDYGYTF	TGTGCCACGTGGGGGGACTATGGCTACACCTTC
TRBD1	TRBV6-5	NA	TRBJ1-4	CASSRGTVGDEKLFF	TGTGCCAGCAGCCGGGGGACAGTCGGAGATGAAAAACTGTTTTTT
NA	TRBV9	NA	TRBJ2-7	CASSVGDNPSYEQYF	TGTGCCAGCAGCGTGGGCGACAACCCCTCCTACGAGCAGTACTTC
NA	TRBV3-1/TRBV3-2	few	TRBJ2-1	CASSQDIGRGGNEQFF	TGTGCCAGCAGCCAAGATATCGGCAGGGGGGGCAATGAGCAGTTCTTC
NA	TRBV9	NA	TRBJ1-4	CASSVGLPEREKLFF	TGTGCCAGCAGCGTAGGCCTACCCGAACGGGAAAAACTGTTTTTT
NA	TRBV27	NA	TRBJ2-7	CASSFRGESEQYF	TGTGCCAGCAGCTTCAGGGGGGAGTCCGAGCAGTACTTC
NA	TRBV5-1	medium-sized	TRBJ1-1	CASSLDPGEATEAFF	TGCGCCAGCAGCTTGGATCCAGGGGAGGCAACTGAAGCTTTCTTT
TRBD1	TRBV7-9	NA	TRBJ1-2	CASSQADQGARGYTF	TGTGCCAGCAGCCAGGCAGACCAGGGGGCTCGGGGCTACACCTTC
NA	TRBV7-9	NA	TRBJ2-7	CASSARQDTYEQYF	TGTGCCAGCAGCGCCCGACAGGATACCTACGAGCAGTACTTC
NA	TRBV3-1/TRBV3-2	few	TRBJ1-2	CASSQVGTNYGYTF	TGTGCCAGCAGCCAAGTGGGGACTAACTATGGCTACACCTTC
NA	TRBV2	NA	TRBJ2-7	CASTGYDSYEQYF	TGTGCCAGCACAGGCTACGACTCCTACGAGCAGTACTTC
NA	TRBV4-2	few	TRBJ1-2	CASSQEGPKAGGYTF	TGTGCCAGCAGCCAAGAGGGACCCAAAGCGGGTGGCTACACCTTC
TRBD2	TRBV10-2	few	TRBJ2-3	CASIRSGGSSTDTQYF	TGCGCCAGCATCCGTAGCGGGGGTTCCAGCACAGATACGCAGTATTTT
NA	TRBV21-1	NA	TRBJ2-2	CASSKVDTGELFF	TGTGCCAGCAGCAAAGTGGACACCGGGGAGCTGTTTTTT
TRBD1	TRBV18	few	TRBJ2-5	CASSSTGLETQYF	TGTGCCAGCTCATCGACAGGGCTAGAGACCCAGTACTTC
NA	TRBV7-2	NA	TRBJ2-3	CASSLGNRIWGDTQYF	TGTGCCAGCAGCTTAGGAAATAGGATTTGGGGAGATACGCAGTATTTT
NA	TRBV5-1	NA	TRBJ1-5	CASSLSGESQPQHF	TGCGCCAGCAGCTTGTCCGGGGAAAGTCAGCCCCAGCATTTT
TRBD1	TRBV24-1	NA	TRBJ1-1	CATSGTGQGAPGEAFF	TGTGCCACCAGTGGGACGGGGCAGGGGGCCCCGGGTGAAGCTTTCTTT
NA	TRBV28	NA	TRBJ1-5	CASVLTNNQPQHF	TGTGCCAGCGTCCTGACCAATAATCAGCCCCAGCATTTT
NA	TRBV28	NA	TRBJ1-1	CASSFSWNTEAFF	TGTGCCAGCAGTTTTTCGTGGAACACTGAAGCTTTCTTT
TRBD1	TRBV5-1	NA	TRBJ2-2	CASSPAPTGSNTGELFF	TGCGCCAGCAGCCCCGCCCCGACAGGGTCGAACACCGGGGAGCTGTTTTTT
NA	TRBV2	NA	TRBJ2-4	CASSEEAGALIKNIQYF	TGTGCCAGCAGTGAAGAGGCGGGGGCGCTTATCAAAAACATTCAGTACTTC
NA	TRBV19	NA	TRBJ2-2	CASSNRVSGELFF	TGTGCCAGTAGTAACAGGGTCTCAGGGGAGCTGTTTTTT
NA	TRBV5-1	few	TRBJ1-5	CASSSEGRSNQPQHF	TGCGCCAGCAGCTCGGAGGGTAGGAGCAATCAGCCCCAGCATTTT
NA	TRBV7-9	NA	TRBJ1-2	CASSSREGSGYTF	TGTGCCAGCAGCTCAAGGGAGGGGTCGGGCTACACCTTC
NA	TRBV4-2	NA	TRBJ1-4	CASSQASGKAYEKLFF	TGTGCCAGCAGCCAGGCCTCAGGGAAAGCATACGAAAAACTGTTTTTT
NA	TRBV5-1	NA	TRBJ2-1	CASSLDHEGPVYNEQFF	TGCGCCAGCAGCTTGGACCACGAGGGACCCGTCTACAATGAGCAGTTCTTC
NA	TRBV29-1	NA	TRBJ1-1	CSGVNTEAFF	TGCAGCGGCGTGAACACTGAAGCTTTCTTT
NA	TRBV5-5	NA	TRBJ1-6	CASSLDQNSPLHF	TGTGCCAGCAGCTTGGATCAGAATTCACCCCTCCACTTT
NA	TRBV11-1	NA	TRBJ2-7	CASSLKTAYEQYF	TGTGCCAGCAGCTTAAAAACAGCTTACGAGCAGTACTTC
NA	TRBV15	NA	TRBJ2-7	CATSSLGDLYF	TGTGCCACCAGTTCTCTGGGGGACCTGTACTTC
TRBD1	TRBV19	NA	TRBJ1-2	CASRTQGGADGYTF	TGTGCCAGTAGAACACAAGGGGGCGCAGATGGCTACACCTTC
NA	TRBV7-9	NA	TRBJ1-2	CASSRTGYGYTF	TGTGCCAGCAGCCGGACGGGCTATGGCTACACCTTC
TRBD1	TRBV5-1	few	TRBJ2-7	CASSLGQGATGEQYF	TGCGCCAGCAGCTTGGGCCAGGGGGCGACTGGCGAGCAGTACTTC
NA	TRBV12-3/TRBV12-4	NA	TRBJ1-6	CASSRGNSPLHF	TGTGCCAGCAGTCGAGGGAATTCACCCCTCCACTTT
TRBD1	TRBV12-5	once	TRBJ1-2	CASGFLPPGGYGYTF	TGTGCTAGTGGTTTCCTCCCCCCAGGGGGCTATGGCTACACCTTC
NA	TRBV7-9	NA	TRBJ1-1	CASSLRGSPMNTEAFF	TGTGCCAGCAGCTTACGGGGCTCCCCGATGAACACTGAAGCTTTCTTT
NA	TRBV12-3/TRBV12-4	few	TRBJ2-5	CASCAGGQETQYF	TGTGCCAGCTGCGCCGGGGGCCAAGAGACCCAGTACTTC